This T cell receptor beta chain derives from a study of shared clonotypes between healthy human individuals. Per sorted-subset replicate PCR, input was 200 to 250 ng DNA, representing tens of thousands of T cell genomes. The assay was immunoSEQ multiplex PCR, and TCRdb's table has in-frame clones only and misses some. The table includes some 900,000 clones, 60% to 85% detected once. The V gene lost 0 bases and the J gene lost 8 bases, with 10 bases spanning the gap. CDR3 size: 13 residues. The germline CDR1 and CDR2 sequences are LGHNA and YNFKEQ. The specimen sequenced was memory CD4+ T cells sorted from blood. Subset of the sample: CD45RA-negative fraction. The sequence was obtained from a man aged 18 to 30 in good health. V usage is TRBV4-2 and J usage is TRBJ1-2; no clear D. The CDR3: CASSQDRRGGYTF. DNA of the CDR3: TGTGCCAGCAGCCAAGACAGGAGAGGAGGCTACACCTTC.